Listed below are T cell receptor beta chains from one sample, sequenced in a study of vaccination and CD4 T cells after COVID-19. TCRdb reprocessed the PCR reads via MiXCR and lists one record per CDR3 protein. The table includes just over 15,000 distinct CDR3 sequences, 65% to 80% detected once. No antigen is known for these receptors. Sequenced: CD4+ T cells from blood, cultured in vitro. All receptors derive from a human donor who had recovered from COVID-19. Both conserved end residues are part of each CDR3. Each record gives: V gene, D gene, J gene, clone size, CDR3 protein, CDR3 DNA. A D gene is named only where the DNA matches it firmly. Size is stated for part of the rows, as once, few or many counts, or as a class when the clone is expanded.

v_call: TRBV6-2/TRBV6-3; d_call: .; j_call: TRBJ1-5; clone_size: few; cdr3_aa: CASSYIGVGGQPQHF; cdr3_nt: TGTGCCAGCAGTTACATCGGCGTGGGGGGTCAGCCCCAGCATTTT
v_call: TRBV27; d_call: TRBD1; j_call: TRBJ1-3; clone_size: .; cdr3_aa: CASSLSGTGAGNTIYF; cdr3_nt: TGTGCCAGCAGTTTGTCCGGGACAGGGGCAGGAAACACCATATATTTT
v_call: TRBV15; d_call: TRBD1; j_call: TRBJ2-5; clone_size: .; cdr3_aa: CATSPRGGWQETQYF; cdr3_nt: TGTGCCACCAGCCCTCGAGGGGGCTGGCAAGAGACCCAGTACTTC
v_call: TRBV24-1; d_call: .; j_call: TRBJ2-1; clone_size: .; cdr3_aa: CATSAPGAAMEQFF; cdr3_nt: TGTGCCACCAGTGCGCCCGGGGCAGCGATGGAGCAGTTCTTC
v_call: TRBV24-1; d_call: .; j_call: TRBJ2-5; clone_size: .; cdr3_aa: CATSETGSKETQYF; cdr3_nt: TGTGCCACCAGTGAGACGGGGAGTAAAGAGACCCAGTACTTC
v_call: TRBV6-1; d_call: .; j_call: TRBJ1-3; clone_size: .; cdr3_aa: CASRSTGRGNTIYF; cdr3_nt: TGTGCCAGCAGGTCCACAGGGAGGGGAAACACCATATATTTT
v_call: TRBV28; d_call: TRBD1; j_call: TRBJ1-2; clone_size: .; cdr3_aa: CASSRPGTGGSYYGYTF; cdr3_nt: TGTGCCAGCAGCCGTCCCGGGACAGGGGGCAGTTACTATGGCTACACCTTC
v_call: TRBV7-8; d_call: TRBD1; j_call: TRBJ1-2; clone_size: .; cdr3_aa: CASSLAGGVYGYTF; cdr3_nt: TGTGCCAGCAGCTTGGCAGGGGGGGTCTATGGCTACACCTTC
v_call: TRBV12-3/TRBV12-4; d_call: .; j_call: TRBJ1-1; clone_size: .; cdr3_aa: CASTPTGIDTEAFF; cdr3_nt: TGTGCCAGCACCCCAACAGGGATCGACACTGAAGCTTTCTTT
v_call: TRBV4-3; d_call: .; j_call: TRBJ2-3; clone_size: .; cdr3_aa: CASSHLGGPSDTQYF; cdr3_nt: TGCGCCAGCAGCCACTTAGGAGGGCCCTCAGATACGCAGTATTTT
v_call: TRBV19; d_call: .; j_call: TRBJ2-1; clone_size: .; cdr3_aa: CASSREGGGYNEQFF; cdr3_nt: TGTGCCAGTAGTAGAGAGGGTGGGGGGTACAATGAGCAGTTCTTC
v_call: TRBV28; d_call: .; j_call: TRBJ1-1; clone_size: .; cdr3_aa: CASSPWTVEAFF; cdr3_nt: TGTGCCAGCAGCCCTTGGACCGTTGAAGCTTTCTTT
v_call: TRBV7-2; d_call: .; j_call: TRBJ2-2; clone_size: medium-sized; cdr3_aa: CASSPYDGELFF; cdr3_nt: TGTGCCAGCAGCCCCTATGACGGGGAGCTGTTTTTT
v_call: TRBV20-1; d_call: .; j_call: TRBJ1-5; clone_size: .; cdr3_aa: CSAGTSNQPQHF; cdr3_nt: TGCAGTGCTGGGACGTCCAATCAGCCCCAGCATTTT
v_call: TRBV15; d_call: .; j_call: TRBJ2-5; clone_size: .; cdr3_aa: CATSRDPAGAQGTQYF; cdr3_nt: TGTGCCACCAGCAGAGATCCGGCAGGGGCTCAGGGGACCCAGTACTTC
v_call: TRBV6-2/TRBV6-3; d_call: TRBD1; j_call: TRBJ1-5; clone_size: medium-sized; cdr3_aa: CASRLGTGFNQPQHF; cdr3_nt: TGTGCCAGCAGGCTAGGGACAGGGTTCAATCAGCCCCAGCATTTT
v_call: TRBV12-3/TRBV12-4; d_call: .; j_call: TRBJ1-3; clone_size: .; cdr3_aa: CASDPQGTTGNTIYF; cdr3_nt: TGTGCCAGCGACCCTCAGGGAACAACTGGAAACACCATATATTTT
v_call: TRBV19; d_call: .; j_call: TRBJ1-2; clone_size: .; cdr3_aa: CASSISGRDGYTF; cdr3_nt: TGTGCCAGTAGTATTAGCGGGAGAGATGGCTACACCTTC
v_call: TRBV20-1; d_call: .; j_call: TRBJ2-5; clone_size: few; cdr3_aa: CSAPQLGSGETQYF; cdr3_nt: TGCAGTGCTCCCCAGCTGGGTAGCGGCGAGACCCAGTACTTC
v_call: TRBV6-2/TRBV6-3; d_call: TRBD1; j_call: TRBJ1-1; clone_size: .; cdr3_aa: CASGKTGLNTEAFF; cdr3_nt: TGTGCCAGCGGGAAGACAGGGCTGAACACTGAAGCTTTCTTT
v_call: TRBV7-3; d_call: TRBD2; j_call: TRBJ2-2; clone_size: .; cdr3_aa: CASSREGGGTGELLF; cdr3_nt: TGTGCCAGCAGTCGGGAGGGGGGCGGCACCGGGGAGCTGCTTTTT
v_call: TRBV15; d_call: TRBD1; j_call: TRBJ1-6; clone_size: .; cdr3_aa: CATSRVAGGGSPLHF; cdr3_nt: TGTGCCACCAGCAGAGTTGCAGGGGGCGGATCACCCCTCCACTTT
v_call: TRBV15; d_call: .; j_call: TRBJ2-7; clone_size: .; cdr3_aa: CATSRDRSYEQYF; cdr3_nt: TGTGCCACCAGCAGAGACAGGAGCTACGAGCAGTACTTC
v_call: TRBV19; d_call: TRBD1; j_call: TRBJ1-2; clone_size: .; cdr3_aa: CASSTTGDPFYGYTF; cdr3_nt: TGTGCCAGTAGTACGACAGGGGACCCTTTCTATGGCTACACCTTC
v_call: TRBV27; d_call: TRBD1; j_call: TRBJ2-2; clone_size: once; cdr3_aa: CASSSGGAGGELFF; cdr3_nt: TGTGCCAGCAGTTCAGGGGGCGCGGGCGGGGAGCTGTTTTTT
v_call: TRBV9; d_call: .; j_call: TRBJ2-3; clone_size: .; cdr3_aa: CASSVVWGTWETQYF; cdr3_nt: TGTGCCAGCAGCGTAGTTTGGGGCACCTGGGAGACGCAGTATTTT
v_call: TRBV20-1; d_call: .; j_call: TRBJ2-2; clone_size: .; cdr3_aa: CSARTTLGTGELFF; cdr3_nt: TGCAGTGCTAGAACCACTTTGGGGACCGGGGAGCTGTTTTTT
v_call: TRBV7-2; d_call: .; j_call: TRBJ2-7; clone_size: .; cdr3_aa: CASSPDTHEQYF; cdr3_nt: TGTGCCAGCAGCCCCGACACCCACGAGCAGTACTTC
v_call: TRBV24-1; d_call: .; j_call: TRBJ2-3; clone_size: .; cdr3_aa: CATSDPHLKTDTQYF; cdr3_nt: TGTGCCACCAGTGATCCCCACCTTAAGACAGATACGCAGTATTTT
v_call: TRBV7-2; d_call: .; j_call: TRBJ1-3; clone_size: .; cdr3_aa: CASSLWGTSSSGNTIYF; cdr3_nt: TGTGCCAGCAGCTTATGGGGGACCTCCAGCTCTGGAAACACCATATATTTT
v_call: TRBV6-5; d_call: .; j_call: TRBJ1-5; clone_size: .; cdr3_aa: CASSYGQNSNQPQHF; cdr3_nt: TGTGCCAGCAGTTACGGACAGAATAGCAATCAGCCCCAGCATTTT
v_call: TRBV6-1; d_call: .; j_call: TRBJ1-5; clone_size: few; cdr3_aa: CASANPAAAGNQPQHF; cdr3_nt: TGTGCCAGCGCCAACCCCGCGGCAGCGGGGAATCAGCCCCAGCATTTT
v_call: TRBV19; d_call: .; j_call: TRBJ1-5; clone_size: .; cdr3_aa: CASSTGPYSNQPQHF; cdr3_nt: TGTGCCAGTAGTACGGGACCCTATAGCAATCAGCCCCAGCATTTT
v_call: TRBV25-1; d_call: .; j_call: TRBJ2-2; clone_size: .; cdr3_aa: CASSESGELFF; cdr3_nt: TGTGCCAGCAGTGAATCCGGGGAGCTGTTTTTT
v_call: TRBV6-5; d_call: .; j_call: TRBJ1-5; clone_size: .; cdr3_aa: CASSYSGTGQPQHF; cdr3_nt: TGTGCCAGCAGTTACTCGGGGACGGGTCAGCCCCAGCATTTT
v_call: TRBV14; d_call: .; j_call: TRBJ2-3; clone_size: once; cdr3_aa: CASSQGARTGRTDTQYF; cdr3_nt: TGTGCCAGCAGCCAAGGGGCGCGCACAGGGCGCACAGATACGCAGTATTTT
v_call: TRBV6-5; d_call: .; j_call: TRBJ1-2; clone_size: few; cdr3_aa: CASSLGGNYGYTF; cdr3_nt: TGTGCCAGCAGTTTGGGAGGGAACTATGGCTACACCTTC
v_call: TRBV7-2; d_call: TRBD1; j_call: TRBJ1-1; clone_size: .; cdr3_aa: CASSRRTGMNTEAFF; cdr3_nt: TGTGCCAGCAGCCGTCGGACAGGGATGAACACTGAAGCTTTCTTT
v_call: TRBV19; d_call: .; j_call: TRBJ1-6; clone_size: .; cdr3_aa: CASSMVTARNSPLHF; cdr3_nt: TGTGCCAGTAGTATGGTAACGGCCAGAAATTCACCCCTCCACTTT
v_call: TRBV10-1; d_call: .; j_call: TRBJ2-7; clone_size: .; cdr3_aa: CASSPNGYQGGNDQYF; cdr3_nt: TGCGCCAGCAGCCCCAACGGCTACCAAGGAGGAAACGATCAGTACTTC
v_call: TRBV19; d_call: .; j_call: TRBJ1-1; clone_size: .; cdr3_aa: CASLRQGMGTEAFF; cdr3_nt: TGTGCCAGCCTGCGGCAGGGGATGGGGACTGAAGCTTTCTTT
v_call: TRBV6-7; d_call: .; j_call: TRBJ1-6; clone_size: .; cdr3_aa: CASKSDGENSPLHF; cdr3_nt: TGTGCCAGCAAATCGGACGGGGAGAATTCACCCCTCCACTTT
v_call: TRBV7-9; d_call: .; j_call: TRBJ1-1; clone_size: .; cdr3_aa: CASSSTLGAFF; cdr3_nt: TGTGCCAGCAGCTCAACTCTAGGAGCTTTCTTT